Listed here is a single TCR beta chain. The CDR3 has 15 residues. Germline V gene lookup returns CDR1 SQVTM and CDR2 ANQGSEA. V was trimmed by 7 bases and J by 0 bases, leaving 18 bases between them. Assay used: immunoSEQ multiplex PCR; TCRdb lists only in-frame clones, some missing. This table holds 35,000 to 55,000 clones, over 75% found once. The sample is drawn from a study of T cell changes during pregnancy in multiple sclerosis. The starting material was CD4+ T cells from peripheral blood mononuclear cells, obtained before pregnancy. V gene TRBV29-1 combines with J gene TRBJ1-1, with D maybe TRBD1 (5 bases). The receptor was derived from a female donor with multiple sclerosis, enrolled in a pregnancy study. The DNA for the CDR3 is TGCAGCGACCTTGCCCAGGGCGGCATGAACACTGAAGCTTTCTTT. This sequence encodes CSDLAQGGMNTEAFF.